These T cell receptor beta chains were read from a single sample in a study of beta chain features in type 1 diabetes. Clones were read by immunoSEQ multiplex PCR, and TCRdb kept only the in-frame ones, dropping some. Of roughly 730,000 clones in the sample, 13% are singletons; the top ten hold approximately 0.022%. Sequencing was done on a sample of naive CD4+ T cells from blood. The receptors were sampled from a man aged 18 to 30 with type 1 diabetes. Each CDR3 is given with its conserved first and last residue. D genes are given only for firm matches. Some rows mark clone size as missing; the rest say once, few, many or name a class of expanded clone.

j_call,v_call,d_call,clone_size,cdr3_nt,cdr3_aa
TRBJ1-5,TRBV25-1,-,-,TGTGCCAGCAGTGTTTCAGGAAATCAGCCCCAGCATTTT,CASSVSGNQPQHF
TRBJ2-7,TRBV5-1,-,-,TGCGCCAGCAGCCCGCCGGAGGCAGGGGACTACGAGCAGTACTTC,CASSPPEAGDYEQYF
TRBJ1-1,TRBV2,-,-,TGTGCCAGCAGTGAGGAGGCGGGGGGTGAAGCTTTCTTT,CASSEEAGGEAFF
TRBJ2-3,TRBV10-3,-,few,TGTGCCATCAGTGCGGGGGTAGGGACAGATACGCAGTATTTT,CAISAGVGTDTQYF
TRBJ2-1,TRBV2,TRBD2,-,TGTGCCAGCATTGCGGGGGGGCCCTTCACCTACAATGAGCAGTTCTTC,CASIAGGPFTYNEQFF
TRBJ2-6,TRBV28,-,few,TGTGCCAGCAGCCCAGGGGAGGCTGGGGCCAACGTCCTGACTTTC,CASSPGEAGANVLTF
TRBJ1-2,TRBV19,-,-,TGTGCCAGTAGTATAGATGCACAATGGAGGGGTTCGGATGGCTACACCTTC,CASSIDAQWRGSDGYTF
TRBJ2-3,TRBV7-9,TRBD2,few,TGTGCCAGCAGCTCGTTCGGACTAGCGGTTCGCACAGATACGCAGTATTTT,CASSSFGLAVRTDTQYF
TRBJ2-4,TRBV4-1,-,many,TGCGCCAGCAGCCAAGATCAGGACAGAAACATTCAGTACTTC,CASSQDQDRNIQYF
TRBJ1-2,TRBV28,TRBD1,-,TGTGCCAGCAGGACGAGGACAGGGGACTATGGCTACACCTTC,CASRTRTGDYGYTF
TRBJ2-3,TRBV7-9,TRBD2,few,TGTGCCAGCAGTCTAGCGGGGGGGAGCACAGATACGCAGTATTTT,CASSLAGGSTDTQYF
TRBJ1-5,TRBV19,TRBD1,few,TGTGCCAGTACTGACAGGGTAGGCAATCAGCCCCAGCATTTT,CASTDRVGNQPQHF
TRBJ1-4,TRBV5-1,TRBD1,-,TGCGCCAGCAGCTCGGTGACAGGGGGAAATGAAAAACTGTTTTTT,CASSSVTGGNEKLFF
TRBJ2-5,TRBV18,TRBD1,-,TGTGCCAGCTCACCCTTGGACAGGGGCGGAGAGACCCAGTACTTC,CASSPLDRGGETQYF
TRBJ1-2,TRBV2,-,-,TGTGCCACCGGAGCCGTCGGCAGGGCCACTGGAGGCTACACCTTC,CATGAVGRATGGYTF
TRBJ2-3,TRBV14,-,-,TGTGCCAGCAGCCAAGAAATAGCGGTGACTAGCACAGATACGCAGTATTTT,CASSQEIAVTSTDTQYF